These T cell receptor beta chains were read from a single sample in a study of blood T cell repertoires in COVID-19. Libraries were prepared by immunoSEQ multiplex PCR; TCRdb keeps only in-frame clonotypes and omits some of them. The table has under 300,000 clones, about four fifths seen once; the top ten hold roughly 1.9%. Input material: peripheral blood. These receptors were obtained from a man between 25 and 39 years old who had recovered from COVID-19. Both conserved end residues are part of each CDR3. The D gene is left open where the match is weak. The size field is filled for only some rows; it gives once, few, many or a size class.

NA TRBJ2-7 once TRBV20-1 CSASVPYYEQYF TGCAGTGCTAGTGTCCCCTACTACGAGCAGTACTTC
NA TRBJ2-6 NA TRBV13 CASSFLSPGANVLTF TGTGCCAGCAGCTTTTTGAGTCCTGGGGCCAACGTCCTGACTTTC
TRBD2 TRBJ2-1 NA TRBV12-3/TRBV12-4 CASSPLAGGEQFF TGTGCCAGCAGTCCTCTAGCGGGGGGGGAGCAGTTCTTC
NA TRBJ2-5 NA TRBV5-1 CASSLAFETQYF TGCGCCAGCAGCTTGGCCTTTGAGACCCAGTACTTC
TRBD1 TRBJ2-6 NA TRBV6-5 CASSDRAGANVLTF TGTGCCAGCAGCGACAGGGCCGGGGCCAACGTCCTGACTTTC
NA TRBJ1-1 NA TRBV28 CASSPPVTEAFF TGTGCCAGCAGTCCCCCAGTCACTGAAGCTTTCTTT
TRBD2 TRBJ2-3 NA TRBV9 CASSTLLAGGKYF TGTGCCAGCAGCACCCTACTAGCGGGGGGGAAATATTTT
TRBD1 TRBJ2-5 NA TRBV9 CASSVGEGAWETQYF TGTGCCAGCAGCGTGGGAGAGGGGGCTTGGGAGACCCAGTACTTC
TRBD1 TRBJ1-3 NA TRBV11-2 CASSLDRTGVGNTIYF TGTGCCAGCAGCTTAGATCGGACAGGGGTGGGGAACACCATATATTTT
TRBD1 TRBJ2-3 NA TRBV5-6 CASSLRGPTDTQYF TGTGCCAGCAGCTTAAGGGGGCCTACGGATACGCAGTATTTT
NA TRBJ2-1 NA TRBV6-5 CASREDVSSYNEQFF TGTGCCAGCAGGGAGGACGTAAGCTCCTACAATGAGCAGTTCTTC
NA TRBJ1-1 NA TRBV7-9 CASSPLQGMNTEAFF TGTGCCAGCAGCCCCCTGCAGGGTATGAACACTGAAGCTTTCTTT
NA TRBJ1-3 NA TRBV3-1/TRBV3-2 CASSPRGGNTIYF TGTGCCAGCAGCCCCCGGGGGGGAAACACCATATATTTT
NA TRBJ2-5 NA TRBV2 CASSAIQETQYF TGTGCCAGTTCAGCGATACAAGAGACCCAGTACTTC
NA TRBJ2-3 NA TRBV9 CASSPRGALLHTQYF TGTGCCAGCAGCCCCCGGGGGGCGCTTTTACATACGCAGTATTTT
NA TRBJ1-1 NA TRBV7-2 CASSLDTNTEAFF TGTGCCAGCAGCTTGGACACGAACACTGAAGCTTTCTTT
NA TRBJ1-4 NA TRBV4-1 CASSLTEDDNEKLFF TGCGCCAGCAGCCTCACGGAGGACGATAATGAAAAACTGTTTTTT
NA TRBJ2-3 NA TRBV18 CASSPDLRGLTDTQYF TGTGCCAGCTCGCCGGACTTGCGGGGGCTCACAGATACGCAGTATTTT
NA TRBJ2-3 few TRBV9 CASSAKTGFVTDTQYF TGTGCCAGCAGCGCTAAGACAGGATTTGTTACAGATACGCAGTATTTT
TRBD2 TRBJ2-5 NA TRBV9 CASSVAGGSQETQYF TGTGCCAGCAGCGTAGCTGGCGGGAGTCAAGAGACCCAGTACTTC
TRBD1 TRBJ2-1 once TRBV5-1 CASSLVGIDRAPNEQFF TGCGCCAGCAGCTTGGTTGGTATCGACAGGGCCCCCAATGAGCAGTTCTTC
NA TRBJ2-1 NA TRBV7-9 CASSPPIMGDNEQFF TGTGCCAGCAGCCCCCCAATTATGGGAGACAATGAGCAGTTCTTC
NA TRBJ2-7 NA TRBV15 CATSRGSSYEQYF TGTGCCACCAGCAGGGGCTCTTCCTACGAGCAGTACTTC
TRBD1 TRBJ2-2 once TRBV6-6 CASSDPGTVTGELFF TGTGCCAGCAGCGACCCCGGGACAGTCACCGGGGAGCTGTTTTTT
TRBD2 TRBJ2-1 NA TRBV29-1 CSVKRGLAGGNNEQFF TGCAGCGTGAAAAGAGGACTAGCGGGGGGGAACAATGAGCAGTTCTTC
TRBD1 TRBJ1-1 NA TRBV2 CASRVTGATEAFF TGTGCCAGCAGGGTGACAGGGGCCACTGAAGCTTTCTTT
TRBD1 TRBJ1-1 once TRBV6-5 CASRLTGGEEAFF TGTGCCAGCAGATTGACAGGGGGGGAAGAAGCTTTCTTT
NA TRBJ1-2 NA TRBV7-2 CASSSLLGWGYTF TGTGCCAGCAGCTCCCTATTGGGCTGGGGCTACACCTTC
NA TRBJ2-6 NA TRBV18 CASSPVDSASGANVLTF TGTGCCAGCTCACCTGTGGACTCGGCGTCCGGGGCCAACGTCCTGACTTTC
NA TRBJ2-1 NA TRBV18 CASSPNSEGNEQFF TGTGCCAGCTCCCCAAACAGCGAGGGCAATGAGCAGTTCTTC
NA TRBJ2-1 NA TRBV7-3 CASSPWGWGQGSYNEQFF TGTGCCAGCAGCCCGTGGGGATGGGGGCAGGGGTCCTACAATGAGCAGTTCTTC
TRBD1 TRBJ1-1 NA TRBV28 CASSLHGTVNTEAFF TGTGCCAGCAGTCTTCATGGGACAGTAAACACTGAAGCTTTCTTT
TRBD2 TRBJ2-3 NA TRBV6-2/TRBV6-3 CASSFQPSGTSTDTQYF TGTGCCAGCAGTTTCCAACCTAGCGGGACTAGCACAGATACGCAGTATTTT
NA TRBJ2-1 NA TRBV11-3 CASSPRGTDYNEQFF TGTGCCAGCAGCCCCAGAGGGACTGATTACAATGAGCAGTTCTTC
NA TRBJ2-2 NA TRBV19 CASSSWGRATGELFF TGTGCCAGTAGTAGCTGGGGCAGGGCCACCGGGGAGCTGTTTTTT
TRBD1 TRBJ2-3 NA TRBV11-3 CASSSTGSTDTQYF TGTGCCAGCAGCTCGACAGGGTCTACAGATACGCAGTATTTT
TRBD2 TRBJ2-5 NA TRBV2 CASSTGTGGTQYF TGTGCCAGCAGCACCGGGACGGGAGGGACCCAGTACTTC
NA TRBJ2-1 NA TRBV4-1 CASSQALLNEQFF TGCGCCAGCAGCCAAGCCCTACTCAATGAGCAGTTCTTC
NA TRBJ1-5 NA TRBV7-9 CASSLWGDAGNQPQHF TGTGCCAGCAGCCTGTGGGGGGACGCGGGCAATCAGCCCCAGCATTTT
NA TRBJ1-6 few TRBV6-6 CASRPTTNSPLHF TGTGCCAGCAGGCCAACAACTAATTCACCCCTCCACTTT
NA TRBJ1-1 NA TRBV3-1/TRBV3-2 CASSQSEQNTEAFF TGTGCCAGCAGCCAATCCGAACAGAACACTGAAGCTTTCTTT
NA TRBJ2-1 NA TRBV29-1 CSVDRGHNEQFF TGCAGCGTTGACAGGGGCCACAATGAGCAGTTCTTC